This record concerns one T cell receptor beta chain sequence. The target antigen is unknown. Documented time point: week 5, during vaccination. Topical imiquimod accompanied each vaccine dose, which consisted of 300 ug of mutant IDH1 20-mer peptide. These data originate in a study of a mutant IDH1 vaccine in newly diagnosed glioma. Germline assignment: CDR1 SGHRS and CDR2 YFSETQ. The CDR3 has 15 amino acids. Unmatched junction bases numbered 8, after V lost 1 base and J lost 6 bases. TCRdb's copy holds only in-frame clones and misses some; the assay was immunoSEQ multiplex PCR. The data contain just under 80,000 clones, around nine tenths of them seen just once; the ten biggest clones take up roughly 0.6%.

This clonotype originated in a woman aged 45-59 years with glioma. The chain has TRBV5-1 and TRBJ2-7; 9 bases are shared with TRBD1. The sample consisted of PBMCs, taken from a glioma patient whose treatment included an IDH1 peptide vaccine. The CDR3 coding sequence is TGCGCCAGCAGCTTGCCCTACGGACAGGGGCCCGAGCAGTACTTC. This translates into CASSLPYGQGPEQYF.